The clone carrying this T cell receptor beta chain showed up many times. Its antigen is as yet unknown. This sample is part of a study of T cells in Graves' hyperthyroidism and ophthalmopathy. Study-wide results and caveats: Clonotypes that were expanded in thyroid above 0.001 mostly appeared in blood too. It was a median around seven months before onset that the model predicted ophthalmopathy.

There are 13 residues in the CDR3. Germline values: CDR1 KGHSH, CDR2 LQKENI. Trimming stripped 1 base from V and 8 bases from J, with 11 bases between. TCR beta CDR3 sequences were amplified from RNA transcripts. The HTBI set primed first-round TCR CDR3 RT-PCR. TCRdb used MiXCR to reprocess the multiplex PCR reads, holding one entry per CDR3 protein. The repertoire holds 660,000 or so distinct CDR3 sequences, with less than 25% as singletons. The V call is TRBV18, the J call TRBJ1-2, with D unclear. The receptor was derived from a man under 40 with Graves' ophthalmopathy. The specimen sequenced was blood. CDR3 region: CASSPRRDEGYTF. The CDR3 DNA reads TGTGCCAGCTCACCACGAAGGGATGAGGGCTACACCTTC.